These 24 T cell receptor beta chains were all obtained from the same sample, sequenced in a study of T-cell reconstitution after alpha-beta-depleted transplantation in children. A TCRbeta library incorporating unique molecular identifiers was prepared. One entry per CDR3 protein, called by TCRdb with MiXCR from the PCR reads. Of 180,000 or so distinct CDR3 sequences in the sample, about 6% are singletons; the top ten hold 4.5%. The source material was PBMCs, sampled before TCRalphabeta/CD19-depleted stem cell transplant. These receptors originate from a girl less than two years old with combined immunodeficiency, due to receive a stem cell transplant.

This clonotype showed up many times. The genes are TRBV29-1 and TRBJ2-1; D tentatively reads TRBD1 or TRBD2 (6 bases each). The CDR3 spans 15 residues. Trimming stripped 0 bases from V and 5 bases from J, with 14 bases between. Germline V gene lookup returns CDR1 SQVTM and CDR2 ANQGSEA. Here the CDR3 reads CSVEDRGQQNNEQFF. The CDR3 DNA is TGCAGCGTTGAAGATCGGGGGCAGCAAAACAATGAGCAGTTCTTC.

This clonotype was counted ten times or more. The rearrangement joins TRBV15 to TRBJ2-2; 8 positions agree with TRBD2. Germline assignment: CDR1 LNHNV and CDR2 YYDKDF (reference sequence). This CDR3 region has 17 residues. After removal of 5 bases from V and 7 bases from J, the junction contained 15 bases not matched to a gene. CDR3 loop: CATSQKLAGTSIGELFF. The DNA of the CDR3 is TGTGCCACCAGCCAAAAGCTAGCGGGCACCTCGATCGGGGAGCTGTTTTTT. Full variable domain (rest looked up from reference TRBV15 and TRBJ2-2): DAMVIQNPRYQVTQFGKPVTLSCSQTLNHNVMYWYQQKSSQAPKLLFHYYDKDFNNEADTPDNFQSRRPNTSFCFLDIRSPGLGDTAMYLCATSQKLAGTSIGELFFGEGSRLTVL.

The CDR3, as DNA: TGCGCCAGCAGCCCGGGGACAGGGGTTTCTTCCTACGAGCAGTACTTC. Protein product: CASSPGTGVSSYEQYF. The chain uses TRBV4-1 and TRBJ2-7, with 10 bases aligning to TRBD1. With 4 bases clipped from V and 1 base from J, the junction kept 7 bases outside the gene matches. The CDR3 runs 16 residues. Germline CDR1 is MGHRA and CDR2 is YSYEKL.

Many counts were recorded for this clonotype. V gene TRBV12-3 or TRBV12-4 combines with J gene TRBJ1-3, with D possibly TRBD1 on 5 matching bases. The CDR3 has 13 amino acids. CDR3 protein: CQYPGDSGNTIYF. The CDR3 nucleotides read TGTCAATATCCGGGGGACTCTGGAAACACCATATATTTT.

This clonotype has ten or more counts. The J gene is TRBJ2-7, the V gene TRBV28; TRBD2 is a possible D gene (6 bases). Trimming left V 1 base short and J 4 bases short, with 8 bases between. Germline-derived CDR1 and CDR2 are MDHEN and SYDVKM. This CDR3 comprises 13 residues. CDR3 region: CASSLLAAYEQYF. CDR3 DNA sequence: TGTGCCAGCAGTTTATTAGCGGCATACGAGCAGTACTTC.

This clonotype was counted ten times or more. This chain uses TRBV6-5 with TRBJ2-7, with D perhaps matching TRBD1 (6 bases). V dropped 2 bases and J dropped 7 bases, with 15 bases sitting between them. Per germline, CDR1 MNHEY and CDR2 SVGAGI. CDR3 size: 14 residues. This chain's CDR3 is CASSYRGSSGEQYF. CDR3 DNA sequence: TGTGCCAGCAGTTACAGGGGGTCTTCGGGGGAGCAGTACTTC.

There are a few counts of this clonotype. This chain connects TRBV6-4 to TRBJ1-4; no clear D. Germline V gives CDR1 MRHNA, CDR2 SNTAGT. The V end was cut by 6 bases, the J end by 11 bases, with 34 bases between. The CDR3 has 19 residues. Here the CDR3 reads CASSLSPLGVGLEMSKLFF. CDR3 coding DNA: TGTGCCAGCAGCCTCAGTCCCCTGGGTGTAGGCCTCGAAATGAGCAAACTGTTTTTT.

The sample holds many counts of this clonotype. In DNA form, the CDR3 reads TGTGCCAGCAGCTTCTCTAGCGGGGCCCTACTGAAGGAGCAGTACTTC. Translating it yields CASSFSSGALLKEQYF. The chain employs TRBV7-2 and TRBJ2-7, with 9 positions matching TRBD2. Germline V gene lookup returns CDR1 SGHTA and CDR2 FQGNSA. The CDR3 length is 16 residues. V lost 3 bases, J lost 7 bases, and 13 bases stayed unmatched.

This clonotype appeared many times. The chain combines TRBV24-1 with TRBJ2-7, with D perhaps TRBD1 (5 bases). This CDR3 is 13 amino acids long. In germline, CDR1 is KGHDR, CDR2 SFDVKD. V lost 6 bases to trimming and J lost 8 bases, with 16 bases between them. The CDR3 nucleotides are TGTGCCACCAGTCTTACCAGGGAAAGTAAGCAGTACTTC. Amino acid sequence: CATSLTRESKQYF.

This clonotype has ten or more counts. The rearrangement joins TRBV11-2 to TRBJ2-3; the D gene is possibly TRBD2 (6 bases). The germline V gene has CDR1 SGHAT and CDR2 FQNNGV. The germline V and J ends were trimmed by 0 bases and 0 bases, with 19 bases remaining between them. There are 19 residues in the CDR3. The CDR3, as DNA: TGTGCCAGCAGCTTAGATGGTAGCGGATACTCTGCTAGCACAGATACGCAGTATTTT. It is translated as CASSLDGSGYSASTDTQYF.

This clonotype came up many times. V gene TRBV4-3 combines with J gene TRBJ2-1; 10 bases align to TRBD2. This CDR3 is built from 18 residues. Losses at the gene ends were 0 bases for V and 1 base for J; bases not matched to a gene: 6. Germline V gene sequence: CDR1 LGHNA, CDR2 YSLEER. CDR3 protein: CASSQDGTSGESYNEQFF. Written as DNA, the CDR3 is TGCGCCAGCAGCCAAGATGGAACTAGCGGGGAGTCCTACAATGAGCAGTTCTTC.

There are many counts of this clonotype. The J gene is TRBJ2-1, the V gene TRBV5-5; no definite D call. CDR1 and CDR2 (germline): SGHKS, YYEKEE (reference sequence). The CDR3 is 12 residues long. The V end was cut by 4 bases, the J end by 9 bases, with 11 bases between. This chain's CDR3 is CASSPAGSEQFF. In DNA, the CDR3 is TGTGCCAGCAGCCCAGCCGGCAGTGAGCAGTTCTTC.

This clonotype has ten or more counts. The chain is built from TRBV24-1 and TRBJ2-1; D remains ambiguous. V was clipped by 0 bases and J by 6 bases, with 2 bases between them. The CDR3 sequence is 12 residues long. Looked up from germline, CDR1 is KGHDR and CDR2 is SFDVKD. The CDR3 DNA sequence: TGTGCCACCAGTGATTTGTCCAATGAGCAGTTCTTC. This gives the protein CATSDLSNEQFF.

This clonotype was found a few times. The J gene is TRBJ1-6, the V gene TRBV5-4; tentatively, D is TRBD1 (5 bases). The germline V and J ends were trimmed by 3 bases and 5 bases, with 12 bases remaining between them. The germline V gene has CDR1 SGHNT and CDR2 YYREEE (reference sequence). The CDR3 extends over 15 amino acids. CDR3 residues: CASSSPGRDNSPLHF. In nucleotides, the CDR3 is TGTGCCAGCAGCTCACCGGGACGGGATAATTCACCCCTCCACTTT.

This clonotype has at least ten counts. The rearrangement joins TRBV29-1 to TRBJ2-5; D is uncertain. The V gene lost 1 base and the J gene lost 5 bases, with 2 bases spanning the gap. Germline loops: CDR1 SQVTM, CDR2 ANQGSEA. This CDR3 comprises 10 residues. CDR3 region: CSVEAETQYF. The CDR3 coding sequence is TGCAGCGTTGAAGCCGAGACCCAGTACTTC.

In this sample, this clonotype turned up many times. The rearrangement uses TRBV12-3 or TRBV12-4 and TRBJ2-1, with 9 bases that match TRBD1. The CDR3 is made up of 16 amino acids. Unmatched junction bases numbered 14, after V lost 7 bases and J lost 7 bases. The CDR3 nucleotides are TGTGCCAGCACCGTAAATGGGTACGGGACAGGGAATGAGCAGTTCTTC. This translates into CASTVNGYGTGNEQFF.

This clonotype was found many times. V gene TRBV13 combines with J gene TRBJ1-4; D uncertain. The CDR3 is 14 amino acids. The V gene lost 4 bases and the J gene lost 6 bases, with 12 bases spanning the gap. Germline V gives CDR1 PRHDT, CDR2 FYEKMQ (reference sequence). The CDR3 region has the DNA TGTGCCAGCAGCTCGACGTTGGGGTATGAAAAACTGTTTTTT. It yields the protein CASSSTLGYEKLFF. The full variable domain, completed using reference TRBV13 and TRBJ1-4, is AAGVIQSPRHLIKEKRETATLKCYPIPRHDTVYWYQQGPGQDPQFLISFYEKMQSDKGSIPDRFSAQQFSDYHSELNMSSLELGDSALYFCASSSTLGYEKLFFGSGTQLSVL.

A word on this clonotype: A much larger clone lies one base from this, so it may be a read error. J is TRBJ2-3 and V is TRBV7-9; D uncertain. The germline V gene has CDR1 SEHNR and CDR2 FQNEAQ (reference sequence). This CDR3 spans 16 amino acids. CDR3 protein: CVSSLDQTSYIDTQYF. The CDR3 DNA reads TGTGTCAGCAGCTTAGACCAGACGTCTTACATCGATACGCAGTATTTT.

This clonotype was observed many times. The rearrangement uses TRBV20-1 and TRBJ2-7; 7 nucleotides match TRBD2. The V segment lost 4 bases and the J segment 2 bases; nucleotides outside the gene matches: 5. The CDR3 extends over 13 amino acids. The germline gives CDR1 DFQATT, CDR2 SNEGSKA (reference sequence). CDR3 DNA: TGCAGTGCTATAAGCGGGGAAGCCTACGAGCAGTACTTC. It specifies CSAISGEAYEQYF.

In its sample, this clonotype was seen many times. The gene calls are TRBV6-2 or TRBV6-3 and TRBJ1-1; D not resolved. The germline V gene encodes CDR1 MNHEY and CDR2 SVGEGT. Trimming took off 6 bases at V and 6 bases at J, with 14 bases between the two ends. The CDR3 has 13 residues. CDR3 sequence (DNA): TGTGCCAGCAGCCCTCGCGGCGAGGCTGAAGCTTTCTTT. The encoded protein is CASSPRGEAEAFF.

This chain connects TRBV28 to TRBJ2-6; the D is unclear. The germline CDR1 and CDR2 sequences are MDHEN and SYDVKM. This CDR3 has 14 residues. The V end was cut by 2 bases, the J end by 2 bases, with 4 bases between. The CDR3 DNA is TGTGCCAGCAGTTTAGTGCCTGGGGCCAACGTCCTGACTTTC. This gives the protein CASSLVPGANVLTF.

This clonotype has a count of ten or more. The gene calls are TRBV20-1 and TRBJ2-4; D is ambiguous. From germline, CDR1 is DFQATT and CDR2 SNEGSKA (reference sequence). The CDR3 has 14 amino acids. The V end lost 3 bases, the J end lost 4 bases, and 13 bases lay between the germline ends. This CDR3 reads CSASVPGRKNIQYF. For the CDR3, the DNA is TGCAGTGCTAGCGTGCCCGGGCGGAAAAACATTCAGTACTTC.

Many counts were recorded for this clonotype. The chain employs TRBV4-3 and TRBJ2-1, with 7 nucleotides matching TRBD2. The CDR3 has 13 amino acids. Germline V lookup: CDR1 LGHNA, CDR2 YSLEER. The V segment lost 9 bases and the J segment 2 bases; nucleotides outside the gene matches: 4. The CDR3 DNA reads TGCGCCAGGACGGGAGGTCCCTACAATGAGCAGTTCTTC. Translation gives CARTGGPYNEQFF.

In its sample, this clonotype was seen many times. J is TRBJ2-3 and V is TRBV4-1; maybe TRBD2 (6 bases). Per the germline V gene, CDR1 is MGHRA and CDR2 is YSYEKL. The germline V and J ends were trimmed by 1 base and 6 bases, with 11 bases remaining between them. The CDR3 sequence is 14 residues long. CDR3: CASSQGAGPDTQYF. CDR3 in DNA: TGCGCCAGCAGCCAAGGGGCGGGACCCGATACGCAGTATTTT.